Below, one T cell receptor (beta chain) is given with its context. This clonotype was observed a few times. It lacks a known antigen. No quality values exist for individual bases; no much larger clone is one base distant. V is cut by 3 bases and J by 6 bases, and the space between the germline ends is 2 bases. The CDR1 and CDR2 encoded by the germline V gene are MDHEN and SYDVKM. Reading from cysteine to phenylalanine, the CDR3 counts 10 amino acids. CDR3 DNA is the only sequence kept; it has 30 bases, read in frame from the first base. The data were produced on an Illumina NovaSeq 6000. cDNA libraries for TCRalpha and TCRbeta were prepared by 5'RACE using constant-segment primers, with sample barcodes and unique molecular identifiers added. RNA was extracted from every sample with Trizol reagent. Libraries were amplified in two PCR steps, with a second sample barcode and Illumina TruSeq adapters added in the second step. Sequencing of the libraries was done on an Illumina NovaSeq, producing 2 x 150 bp paired-end reads. The paper's data handling went like this. Reads were demultiplexed and collapsed into UMI-guided consensus sequences with migec v1.2.7. Using mixcr v2.1.11, UMI consensuses were aligned to TRA and TRB V and J templates and then assembled into clonotypes. Clonotypes were classified as expanded or contracted when called significant by both edgeR and NoisET, with noise models trained on biological replicates. For edgeR calls, the thresholds were a false discovery rate-adjusted p below 0.01 and a log2 fold-change of 1. As an exploratory analysis of dynamics, max-normalized trajectories of the 1000 most abundant clonotypes were examined by PCA with hierarchical clustering. The CD4 or CD8 phenotype of responding clones was assigned using the separately sequenced CD4+ and CD8+ repertoires. TCRdb's own reprocessing of the public reads used fastp at Q25 and MiXCR and kept productive beta chains. Each entry is one CDR3 protein sequence, shown with its most common DNA and genes. None of the V and J calls come from the authors' own analysis; TCRdb made them. This sample has more than 450,000 distinct CDR3 sequences in its table, and 18% of those were observed once. The leading ten clones occupy 9.5% to 15% of the sample.

Ficoll-Paque density gradient centrifugation was used to isolate PBMCs. These data are taken from a study of T-cell memory formation after mild COVID-19 listed by TCRdb under 2021. Some background on the complete study: Most TCR sequence clusters were specific to one of the two donors. T-cell clones expanding and contracting after mild COVID-19 in two donors were tracked by longitudinal TCRalpha and TCRbeta repertoire sequencing. The cohort was made up of two young adult volunteers, one female and one male, who were previously healthy.

The study at large found these results: SARS-CoV-2 specificity was not confirmed for the second-wave clones peaking on day 37. Clones contracting from day 15 to 85 had balanced CD4/CD8 phenotypes, while a second wave expanding from day 15 to 37 was biased towards CD4+. Contracting CD4+ clones were located mainly in the CM and EM memory subsets, whereas CD8+ clones were found to be enriched in EMRA. Only a couple of mild cases were covered in the study, and larger cohorts including severe cases with pre-infection samples were considered necessary. The detection of some responding clones in pre-infection memory suggests that pre-existing cross-reactive memory T cells joined the SARS-CoV-2 response.

This sequence uses TRBV28 and TRBJ1-2, with the D gene not confidently named. The specimen was PBMCs or a T cell subset sorted from them (not recorded which). The source of this sequence is an adult woman who had mild COVID-19 (a few samples of this study predate the infection). The sample titles of this study are shuffled in the database, so cell type and time point are left out; the donor was told from shared clones. The CDR3 in this case is CASSFNGYTF. The DNA sequence reads TGTGCCAGCAGTTTTAATGGCTACACCTTC.